This section outlines one T cell receptor beta chain sequence together with its context. Its matching antigen is unknown. The germline V and J ends were trimmed by 6 bases and 1 base, with 9 bases remaining between them. This CDR3 has 14 residues. Germline V gives CDR1 MNHEY, CDR2 SMNVEV (reference sequence). The PCR had 60 Vbeta and 13 Jbeta primers. Original methodology: Tens of millions of unique TCR beta chains, 8.5 million to 14 million shared, were counted in a later analysis. Assay: immunoSEQ multiplex PCR; the TCRdb copy retains only in-frame clones and omits some. The V and J calls and clone size come from that table; D and trimming were worked out from the DNA. The data show approximately 120,000 clones, with over 70% seen just once and more than 2.5% held by the top ten. The source of the sample is a study of cytomegalovirus exposure and HLA in healthy donors. Study-wide points: Accurate HLA-A and HLA-B prediction from TCR beta sequences was reported for most subjects.

The sequenced material came from PBMCs. This TCR was sampled from a woman in her forties or fifties in good health and CMV-seronegative. The V call is TRBV27, the J call TRBJ2-2; D gene uncertain. In nucleotides, the CDR3 is TGTGCCAGCAGGATCTCCAGGAACACCGGGGAGCTGTTTTTT. Residues: CASRISRNTGELFF.